Listed below are T cell receptor beta chains from one sample, sequenced in a study of cytomegalovirus exposure and HLA in healthy donors. Produced via immunoSEQ multiplex PCR; TCRdb's table is partial and in-frame only. The profile shows 150,000 to 200,000 clones, roughly 65% of them singletons. The specimen was PBMCs. These receptors were obtained from a young man in good health and CMV-seropositive. CDR3s include the opening cysteine and the closing phenylalanine or tryptophan. The order of the fields is clone size, J gene, V gene, D gene, CDR3 DNA, CDR3 protein. The D gene is left open where the match is weak. Some rows have no size entry. The others give once, few or many, or a class for an expanded clone.

size: few
J: TRBJ2-2
V: TRBV5-1
D: -
DNA: TGCGCCAGCAGCTTGGACGGCACCGGGGAGCTGTTTTTT
CDR3: CASSLDGTGELFF

size: -
J: TRBJ2-1
V: TRBV11-2
D: TRBD2
DNA: TGTGCCAGCAGCCCTAGCGGGGGGGATTTGCAGTTCTTC
CDR3: CASSPSGGDLQFF

size: -
J: TRBJ1-5
V: TRBV28
D: -
DNA: TGTGCCAGCAGACGCCCGGTGCTCGGGGAGCCCCAGCATTTT
CDR3: CASRRPVLGEPQHF

size: -
J: TRBJ2-5
V: TRBV11-2
D: TRBD2
DNA: TGTGCCAGCAGCACCCGCACGGGACTAGCGGGATTAGAGACCCAGTACTTC
CDR3: CASSTRTGLAGLETQYF

size: -
J: TRBJ1-6
V: TRBV5-1
D: TRBD1
DNA: TGCGCCAGCAGCACCCGGGACAGGGGCCCTCTATATAATTCACCCCTCCACTTT
CDR3: CASSTRDRGPLYNSPLHF

size: -
J: TRBJ1-1
V: TRBV28
D: TRBD1
DNA: TGTGCCAGCATTAGGGGGACAGGCCCCTTCTCTGAAGCTTTCTTT
CDR3: CASIRGTGPFSEAFF

size: -
J: TRBJ1-4
V: TRBV6-1
D: TRBD1
DNA: TGTGCCAGCAGTAAACCGGGACAGGGTGAAAAACTGTTTTTT
CDR3: CASSKPGQGEKLFF

size: once
J: TRBJ2-3
V: TRBV28
D: -
DNA: TGTGCCAGCAGTTTCTCCCCTCTAGGAACAGATACGCAGTATTTT
CDR3: CASSFSPLGTDTQYF

size: -
J: TRBJ2-3
V: TRBV29-1
D: TRBD1
DNA: TGCAGCGTTGTGGCCCTGGGACAGTCGTCCACAGATACGCAGTATTTT
CDR3: CSVVALGQSSTDTQYF

size: -
J: TRBJ2-6
V: TRBV9
D: -
DNA: TGTGCCAGCAGCGTAAGATCCAGCTCTGGGGCCAACGTCCTGACTTTC
CDR3: CASSVRSSSGANVLTF

size: -
J: TRBJ1-2
V: TRBV5-1
D: -
DNA: TGCGCCAGCAGTCCCCATGGAGAGAACGGCTACACCTTC
CDR3: CASSPHGENGYTF

size: few
J: TRBJ1-1
V: TRBV19
D: -
DNA: TGTGCCAGTAGGGACAGGAACACTGAAGCTTTCTTT
CDR3: CASRDRNTEAFF

size: few
J: TRBJ1-1
V: TRBV4-1
D: TRBD1
DNA: TGCGCCAGAGGCTTACAGGGGATGGCTGAAGCTTTCTTT
CDR3: CARGLQGMAEAFF

size: -
J: TRBJ2-4
V: TRBV4-1
D: TRBD2
DNA: TGCGCCAGCAGCTTAGATCTAGCGGGAGGCTACATTCAGTACTTC
CDR3: CASSLDLAGGYIQYF

size: -
J: TRBJ1-4
V: TRBV6-1
D: -
DNA: TGTGCCAGCAGTGAAGCGCAGGGAATGAATGAAAAACTGTTTTTT
CDR3: CASSEAQGMNEKLFF

size: once
J: TRBJ2-3
V: TRBV5-4
D: TRBD2
DNA: TGTGCCAGCACCCCTATAGCGGGGGGCACAGATACGCAGTATTTT
CDR3: CASTPIAGGTDTQYF

size: -
J: TRBJ2-5
V: TRBV28
D: TRBD2
DNA: TGTGCCAGCAGAACCCTGGTTCTAGCGGGGGGCAGGGAGACCCAGTACTTC
CDR3: CASRTLVLAGGRETQYF

size: few
J: TRBJ1-5
V: TRBV6-1
D: TRBD1
DNA: TGTGCCAGCGTAAGGACAGGGGGGCGACAGCCCCAGCATTTT
CDR3: CASVRTGGRQPQHF

size: -
J: TRBJ1-4
V: TRBV11-2
D: -
DNA: TGTGCCAGCAGCCTAAAACCCGGACAGTTTGAATATGAAAAACTGTTTTTT
CDR3: CASSLKPGQFEYEKLFF

size: few
J: TRBJ1-1
V: TRBV14
D: TRBD1
DNA: TGTGCCAGCAGCCGATTACAGGGGGGGAGGGCTGAAGCTTTCTTT
CDR3: CASSRLQGGRAEAFF

size: -
J: TRBJ2-1
V: TRBV5-4
D: TRBD2
DNA: TGTGCCAGCAGCACGGGGACTAGCGGGAACAATGAGCAGTTCTTC
CDR3: CASSTGTSGNNEQFF

size: -
J: TRBJ1-2
V: TRBV15
D: -
DNA: TGTGCCACCAGCCCCACGGACAGTTTATATGGCTACACCTTC
CDR3: CATSPTDSLYGYTF

size: -
J: TRBJ1-5
V: TRBV7-8
D: TRBD1
DNA: TGTGCCAGCAGCCCCCTCGTAAGGGGGCACCAGCCCCAGCATTTT
CDR3: CASSPLVRGHQPQHF

size: -
J: TRBJ2-3
V: TRBV19
D: TRBD1
DNA: TGTGCCAGTAGTGCGGAACAGGGGTCAGATACGCAGTATTTT
CDR3: CASSAEQGSDTQYF

size: once
J: TRBJ2-5
V: TRBV6-6
D: -
DNA: TGTGCCAGCAGTAGGGGTAACCAAGAGACCCAGTACTTC
CDR3: CASSRGNQETQYF